The 18 T cell receptor beta chains reported below all come from one sample, sequenced in a study of T cell responses to AZD1222 COVID-19 vaccine. Generated by immunoSEQ multiplex PCR, the TCRdb table keeps only in-frame clones and is missing some. The sample records fewer than 200,000 clones, over 80% being singletons. The sample in question was peripheral blood, obtained on day 0 of AZD1222 vaccination. The receptor set was obtained from an adult in good health.

A single count supports this clone. V usage is TRBV12-5 and J usage is TRBJ2-7, with a possible D match to TRBD2 (6 bases). This CDR3 comprises 14 residues. V dropped 6 bases and J dropped 3 bases, with 15 bases sitting between them. Germline lookup yields CDR1 LGHNT and CDR2 FRNRAP. CDR3 DNA sequence: TGTGCTAGTGGCAAGGGAATCGGGGGCTACGAGCAGTACTTC. The encoded protein is CASGKGIGGYEQYF. Full variable domain (rest looked up from reference TRBV12-5 and TRBJ2-7): DARVTQTPRHKVTEMGQEVTMRCQPILGHNTVFWYRQTMMQGLELLAYFRNRAPLDDSGMPKDRFSAEMPDATLATLKIQPSEPRDSAVYFCASGKGIGGYEQYFGPGTRLTVT.

CDR3 sequence (DNA): TGCGCCAGCAGCCAAGACTCAGCAGAGAACACTGAAGCTTTCTTT. Its translation: CASSQDSAENTEAFF. The V gene is TRBV4-3, the J gene TRBJ1-1; D is ambiguous. V gave up 0 bases and J gave up 1 base, with 9 bases separating them. The germline CDR1 and CDR2 sequences are LGHNA and YSLEER. This CDR3 has 15 amino acids.

This chain joins TRBV27 and TRBJ1-1; D remains unclear. In germline, CDR1 is MNHEY, CDR2 SMNVEV (reference sequence). There are 15 residues in the CDR3. Trimming took off 0 bases at V and 0 bases at J, with 8 bases between the two ends. The CDR3 DNA follows: TGTGCCAGCAGTTTATCGAAGGGCATGAACACTGAAGCTTTCTTT. As protein: CASSLSKGMNTEAFF.

The chain uses TRBV5-1 and TRBJ1-1; possibly TRBD1 for D (6 bases). This CDR3 has 16 amino acids. V was pared by 0 bases and J by 0 bases, with 12 bases between. Germline values: CDR1 SGHRS, CDR2 YFSETQ. Here the CDR3 DNA reads TGCGCCAGCAGCTTGGGGGGGCCGGTCGTGAACACTGAAGCTTTCTTT. This gives the protein CASSLGGPVVNTEAFF.

This chain connects TRBV30 to TRBJ2-7; D is uncertain. The CDR3 consists of 11 residues. Trimming removed 1 base from V and 12 bases from J, with 13 bases in between. Germline V CDR1 and CDR2: GTSNPN, SVGIG (reference sequence). CDR3 in amino acids: CAWSAKLVLYF. The CDR3 bases are TGTGCCTGGAGTGCTAAGTTGGTCTTGTACTTC.

V gene TRBV19 combines with J gene TRBJ1-1; D unclear. The CDR3 is made up of 14 amino acids. V lost 3 bases, J lost 1 base, and 9 bases lay in between. The germline gives CDR1 LNHDA, CDR2 SQIVND (reference sequence). Here the CDR3 DNA reads TGTGCCAGTAGTATTCTGTCATCGAACACTGAAGCTTTCTTT. As protein: CASSILSSNTEAFF.

DNA of the CDR3: TGTGCCACCAGTGATTTTATAGGTGAGCAGTTCTTC. Translation: CATSDFIGEQFF. This chain joins TRBV24-1 and TRBJ2-1; D ambiguous. Trimming took 1 base from V and 9 from J, leaving 6 bases between them. CDR1 is KGHDR and CDR2 is SFDVKD in the germline V gene. The CDR3 covers 12 residues.

The chain combines TRBV6-5 with TRBJ1-1, with D uncertain. Trimming took off 6 bases at V and 4 bases at J, with 15 bases between the two ends. Germline V gives CDR1 MNHEY, CDR2 SVGAGI. The CDR3 has 14 residues. This CDR3 is CASSPLGRPTEAFF. For the CDR3, the DNA is TGTGCCAGCAGCCCACTTGGTCGTCCCACTGAAGCTTTCTTT.

V gene TRBV5-6 combines with J gene TRBJ1-2; D call uncertain. V lost 0 bases, J lost 4 bases, and 10 bases lay in between. The germline gives CDR1 SGHDT, CDR2 YYEEEE. The CDR3 totals 14 residues. This CDR3 reads CASSLGRVGYGYTF. The CDR3 bases are TGTGCCAGCAGCTTGGGCCGGGTCGGCTATGGCTACACCTTC.

CDR3 amino acids: CASSILDRLESYEQYV. In DNA form, the CDR3 reads TGTGCCAGCAGCATCTTGGACAGGCTGGAAAGCTACGAGCAGTACGTC. V and J are TRBV5-6 and TRBJ2-7; 7 bases fit TRBD1. In germline, CDR1 is SGHDT, CDR2 YYEEEE. CDR3 length: 16 residues. V trimming: 4 bases; J trimming: 3 bases; junction bases outside the gene matches: 13.

V is TRBV12-3 or TRBV12-4 and J is TRBJ1-1; D gene uncertain. The ends were cut back, 6 bases at V and 5 bases at J, with 10 bases in the middle. This CDR3 region has 12 residues. CDR3 nucleotide sequence: TGTGCCAGCAGCTATCTTGGGACTGAAGCTTTCTTT. It encodes CASSYLGTEAFF.

This chain joins TRBV28 and TRBJ1-2, with TRBD1 as a possible D gene (6 bases). The CDR3 contains 14 residues. Per germline, CDR1 MDHEN and CDR2 SYDVKM. Trimming left V 5 bases short and J 4 bases short, with 14 bases between. The CDR3 reads CASSLQGGSYGYTF. The CDR3 DNA reads as TGTGCCAGCAGTCTACAGGGAGGGAGCTATGGCTACACCTTC.

This clone was seen a single time. This chain links TRBV11-2 with TRBJ1-6; TRBD1 is a possible D gene (5 bases). This CDR3 has 15 amino acids. Between the trimmed V and J ends, which lost 5 bases and 4 bases, there was a span of 12 bases. Germline CDR1 reads SGHAT; CDR2 reads FQNNGV. CDR3: CASSPGKLYNSPLHF. CDR3 nucleotide sequence: TGTGCCAGCAGCCCAGGGAAACTTTATAATTCACCCCTCCACTTT.

This clone was seen more than once but under ten times. The CDR3 sequence: CASSFGTGYYEQYF. CDR3 coding DNA: TGTGCCAGCAGCTTCGGGACAGGGTACTACGAGCAGTACTTC. The chain joins TRBV11-2 to TRBJ2-7; 9 nucleotides agree with TRBD1. After removal of 3 bases from V and 3 bases from J, the junction contained 3 bases not matched to a gene. Germline CDR1 SGHAT, CDR2 FQNNGV. The CDR3 runs to 14 residues. The full variable domain, with the rest looked up from reference TRBV11-2 and TRBJ2-7, is EAGVAQSPRYKIIEKRQSVAFWCNPISGHATLYWYQQILGQGPKLLIQFQNNGVVDDSQLPKDRFSAERLKGVDSTLKIQPAKLEDSAVYLCASSFGTGYYEQYFGPGTRLTVT.

The rearrangement links TRBV12-3 or TRBV12-4 to TRBJ1-2; D is undetermined. V was shortened by 3 bases and J by 3 bases, with 8 bases between the two germline ends. This CDR3 has 13 residues. The DNA of the CDR3 is TGTGCCAGCAGTTTTATGAGGGACTATGGCTACACCTTC. This translates into CASSFMRDYGYTF.

This chain uses TRBV4-3 with TRBJ1-2; tentative D call: TRBD1 (5 bases). The V end was cut by 3 bases, the J end by 3 bases, with 17 bases between. CDR3 size: 16 residues. Looked up from germline, CDR1 is LGHNA and CDR2 is YSLEER. In DNA, the CDR3 is TGCGCCAGCAGCCATATAAGGACACTGAATGACTATGGCTACACCTTC. Translated: CASSHIRTLNDYGYTF.

The chain uses TRBV18 and TRBJ1-1, with no clear D. This CDR3 region has 14 residues. Germline V gene lookup returns CDR1 KGHSH and CDR2 LQKENI. V dropped 3 bases and J dropped 4 bases, with 12 bases sitting between them. The CDR3 spells CASSPRGDGTEAFF. DNA for the CDR3: TGTGCCAGCTCACCCCGGGGTGACGGCACTGAAGCTTTCTTT.

The chain uses TRBV27 and TRBJ1-6, with a tentative D call TRBD1 (5 bases). V was shortened by 6 bases and J by 5 bases, with 11 bases between the two germline ends. Germline CDR1 and CDR2: MNHEY and SMNVEV (reference sequence). The CDR3 extends over 14 amino acids. CDR3 DNA: TGTGCCAGCAGCCCCGGGGCAGATAATTCACCCCTCCACTTT. Protein sequence: CASSPGADNSPLHF.